Described below is a single T cell receptor (beta chain) sequence and its context. Its antigen remains unidentified. No base qualities exist here, and no much larger clone lies one base off it. Compared with germline, V lacks 0 bases and J lacks 0 bases; bases without a gene match: 7. The CDR3 sequence holds 16 residues, the cysteine and phenylalanine included. This entry keeps only the CDR3 DNA: 48 bases, framed from base 1. For CDR1 and CDR2, the germline V gene lists SQVTM and ANQGSEA. The donors were included in the validation cohort of over a hundred subjects, a group kept apart from the roughly 680-subject first cohort. This sample stems from a study of cytomegalovirus exposure and HLA in healthy donors (dated by TCRdb to about 2017). The study in broad terms: According to a later analysis, one platform produced both the roughly 130 validation repertoires and the approximately 660 repertoires of the first cohort. The aim of the study was to test whether cataloging public T cell receptors could identify signatures of past pathogen exposure. Besides the first cohort of roughly 700 subjects, a separate validation cohort made up of roughly 130 different subjects was used. To predict cytomegalovirus infection status, the study combined high-throughput TCR immunosequencing, statistical association of individual TCRs with disease status, and machine learning.

Overall study results and their limits: All 120 or so repertoires were used to score co-occurrence in the validation cohort in a later analysis, because that analysis had no HLA typing for the cohort. A later analysis found that TCRs clustered in the first cohort also tended to co-occur in the 110 or so validation repertoires, with 94% of cluster scores above 0. In vitro tests confirmed that a few of the cytomegalovirus-associated TCR beta chains recognize cytomegalovirus antigens. While some public TCRs were present in many individuals, most TCR sequences turned up only very rarely across donors. The classifier was reported to diagnose cytomegalovirus status with high specificity and sensitivity in both the original cohort and the validation cohort. According to the authors, the approach could potentially be generalized to other disease states and immunological phenotypes. A total of fewer than 200 TCR beta chains were listed by the study as associated with cytomegalovirus.

Library preparation employed the immunoSEQ multiplex PCR assay. As for the authors' bioinformatics: A statistical classification framework was built to diagnose cytomegalovirus status from the catalog of TCR beta chain sequences. TCRdb carries this immuneACCESS record with in-frame sequences only. Its versions omit some clonotypes, under half of them owing to an unresolved V gene in the studies checked, with the rest unexplained. For V, J and clone size, that table is used; D and trimming come from the DNA. Counted in this sample were approximately 100,000 clones; less than 90% of them appeared once. 1.8% of the sample is taken by the ten largest.

The TCR sequence derives from a woman aged 18-30 years in good health and CMV-seropositive. The receptor chain draws on TRBV29-1 and TRBJ2-5; a stretch of 7 junction bases matches TRBD2. The sequenced sample consisted of PBMCs. The DNA sequence is as follows: TGCAGCGTTGAAGATGGGCGGGGGACGTACCAAGAGACCCAGTACTTC. Its protein is CSVEDGRGTYQETQYF. Outside the CDR3, residues come from the reference TRBV29-1 and TRBJ2-5 proteins, so the full variable domain is: SAVISQKPSRDICQRGTSLTIQCQVDSQVTMMFWYRQQPGQSLTLIATANQGSEATYESGFVIDKFPISRPNLTFSTLTVSNMSPEDSSIYLCSVEDGRGTYQETQYFGPGTRLLVL.